This T cell receptor beta chain was captured in a study of T-cell reconstitution after alpha-beta-depleted transplantation in children. This clonotype was seen repeatedly, ten times or more. The TCRbeta library incorporated unique molecular identifiers. One entry per CDR3 protein, called by TCRdb with MiXCR from the PCR reads. The table records 500,000 to 650,000 distinct CDR3 sequences, 10% to 15% of them present only once. J gave up 1 base and V 3 bases, and 16 bases lay outside the gene matches. The CDR3 has 21 amino acids. CDR1 KGHDR and CDR2 SFDVKD come from the germline V gene. This sequence originates from a male patient aged 5 to 17 who had a stem cell transplant for acute myeloid leukemia, so the T cells may come from the graft donor. Sequencing was performed on PBMCs, mostly from graft donor cells, taken 360 days after TCRalphabeta/CD19-depleted stem cell transplant. The chain has TRBV24-1 and TRBJ2-3, with TRBD2 identical over 12 bases. The CDR3 reads CATSDPSILQTSGGRTDTQYF. In nucleotides, the CDR3 is TGTGCCACCAGTGATCCTAGTATACTCCAGACTAGCGGGGGACGCACAGATACGCAGTATTTT.